This T cell receptor (beta chain) was captured in a study of cytomegalovirus exposure and HLA in healthy donors (dated by TCRdb to about 2017). Background on the whole study: An earlier analysis of approximately 600 of the donors reported about 250 Gb of sequence data and 100 million to 140 million unique TCR beta sequences from some 180 million T cells. Approximately 310 gigabases of sequencing data and approximately 84 million unique TCR sequences were included in an early release covering several hundred HLA-typed donors. Among the roughly 400 genotyped donors, 81% belonged to the genetic ancestry cluster associated with self-reported Caucasian donors. The aim of the study was to test whether cataloging public T cell receptors could identify signatures of past pathogen exposure. The study profiled the T cell repertoires of more than 500 subjects by immunosequencing and related them to cytomegalovirus serostatus. In addition to the first cohort of roughly 670 subjects, a separate validation cohort of some 120 different subjects was used. To predict cytomegalovirus infection status, the study brought together high-throughput TCR immunosequencing, statistical association of individual TCRs with disease status, and machine learning. In a later analysis, previously published TCR beta repertoires from 550 to 750 donors were re-analyzed and high-resolution HLA genotyping was added so that TCR occurrence patterns could be studied. Rather than drawing on any new phenotypic data, the later analysis identified candidate immune exposures from TCR beta sequences and the way those sequences occurred across donors. To decide whether each TCR beta V gene segment behaved as functional or pseudogenic, an earlier analysis of some 580 of the donors relied on high-throughput TCR beta sequencing. Donor age, sex, ethnicity and CMV serostatus were collected together with the repertoire data. In a later genetic analysis, genome-wide SNP genotypes for about three fifths of the roughly 670 donors were used, and that subset was treated as a discovery cohort. All discovery cohort repertoires had been generated using a single sequencing platform. HLA typing covered class I and class II loci at four-digit resolution. Typing coverage differed by locus: A, B, C, DRB1 and DQB1 were typed in about 629-630 donors, DQA1 in about 510, DPA1 in some 610, and DPB1 in just under 490. Because of strong linkage in the cohort, five DR-DQ haplotypes were treated as single units for association and clustering. Among around 400 genotyped donors of the cohort, an average of roughly 230,000 unique TCR beta nucleotide sequences was sequenced per donor, of which roughly 18% were non-productive. The paper's findings and limits, for the study overall: A few of the identified cytomegalovirus-associated TCR beta chains were confirmed in vitro to be specific for cytomegalovirus antigens. It was suggested by the authors that the approach could potentially be generalized to other disease states and immunological phenotypes. Because HLA typing was missing for some donors at each locus, association tests included only the typed subset. Correlated functional status among segregating V segments might reflect linkage disequilibrium, but an unknown experimental factor could not be ruled out. Specific HLA alleles were associated with around 18,000 TCR beta sequences at a false discovery rate of 0.05 in a later analysis. A later genetic analysis reported fewer N-insertions in productive TCRs among donors in an Asian-associated ancestry cluster than the roughly 700-donor mean. The sequencing pipeline was judged likely to have produced a cluster of highly shared sequence variants as a technical artifact. A later analysis found that TCR association rates varied across HLA loci, with DRB1 alleles showing the most associated TCRs and HLA-C alleles the fewest. While some public TCRs were present in many individuals, most TCR sequences turned up only very rarely across donors. In a later analysis, several top co-occurrence clusters were reported to appear linked to parvovirus B19, influenza, CMV and Epstein-Barr virus. In a later genetic analysis, a missense DCLRE1C variant was associated with V-gene and J-gene trimming of TCR beta chains, and the association was replicated in an independent cohort. A later analysis found that most CMV-associated TCR beta chains appeared HLA-restricted, with HLA associations seemingly driven largely by CMV exposure. Immune exposure information for the cohort was limited to CMV serostatus. A further reported finding was that TCR beta sequences accurately predicted the HLA-A and HLA-B alleles for most subjects in the first cohort. In an earlier analysis of around 500 of the donors, most TCR beta V segments appeared in productive rearrangements about 87% or about 30% of the time, broadly matching IMGT annotations. The study listed 150 to 200 TCR beta chains as associated with cytomegalovirus. Because the 87-base-pair reads could not distinguish some IMGT-functional V segments, including TRBV6-2 and TRBV6-3, those segments were excluded. In a later analysis, HLA-associated TCR beta chains showed more clonal expansion and lower generation probabilities than non-associated chains that were equally common. Strong co-occurrence of HLA alleles, especially DR and DQ, made assigning TCR associations to individual alleles difficult. Sequencing depth was assumed to be roughly uniform across donors in the presence/absence analyses, though that assumption may not hold. Only TCR beta chains were sequenced in this cohort, and the absence of alpha or paired-chain data limited detectable features. Cytomegalovirus status was reported to be diagnosed by the classifier with high specificity and sensitivity in both the original and validation cohorts. Because counts were too low, around 18 rarely observed V segments, including chromosome 9 orphons, were left out of the earlier analysis of 587 of the donors.

In the case of this clone: Its specific antigen is unknown. Per-base qualities were not stored, and no clone one base away is much larger.

Libraries came from the immunoSEQ multiplex PCR assay. A mixture of 60 forward primers for TCR Vbeta segments and 13 reverse primers for TCR Jbeta segments was used in the multiplex PCR. The CDR3 region of rearranged TCR beta genes was amplified from genomic DNA by a multiplex PCR assay. Amplified TCR beta libraries were sequenced as 87-base-pair reads on the Illumina HiSeq System. The authors' analysis ran thus. A later analysis tallied approximately 87 million unique TCR beta chains across the 650 to 750 repertoires, and some 12 million of those chains were shared by two or more donors. A nearest-neighbor algorithm error-corrected the raw reads and collapsed the reads into unique sequences, merging closely related sequences to remove PCR and sequencing errors. V, D and J gene segments were assigned by aligning CDR3 sequences to IMGT reference sequences. For a sequence to be retained, at least a six-nucleotide match to both a V gene segment and a J gene segment was required. Rearrangements were classified as productive when the CDR3 lacked stop codons and remained in frame with V and J, and all other rearrangements were classified as non-productive. Following IMGT convention, CDR3 was defined as the stretch from the second conserved V-encoded cysteine up to the conserved J-encoded phenylalanine. Sequences without an unambiguous match to a single V gene segment were excluded from the earlier analysis of a few hundred of the donors. In an earlier analysis of approximately 590 of the donors, V segments were called functional above 56.7% productive rearrangements and were called segregating when the between-donor standard deviation exceeded 5%. A statistical classification framework was developed to diagnose cytomegalovirus status using the catalog of TCR beta chain sequences. A later analysis assigned V and J genes by comparing TCR nucleotide sequences with IMGT/GENE-DB human TR gene sequences. A later analysis assigned CDR3 sequences and most-parsimonious VDJ recombination scenarios with the TCRdist pipeline. A later analysis defined each TCR beta chain by its CDR3 amino acid sequence plus V-gene family, and excluded reads lacking a unique V-gene family. A later analysis removed roughly 590 highly shared, low-generation-probability nucleotide sequences to deal with suspected cross-contamination and a sequencing artifact. For each public chain, a later analysis derived a clonal expansion index from normalized ranks of inferred template counts within each repertoire. In a later analysis, generation probabilities were computed using a VDJ recombination model fitted to out-of-frame rearrangements, and the results were checked against IGoR. In a later analysis, hypergeometric tests were used to score TCR-TCR, TCR-HLA and TCR-CMV co-occurrence, with a repertoire-size bias correction applied to TCR pairs. A later analysis estimated false discovery rates by permuting HLA or CMV assignments 20 times. A later analysis grouped co-occurring TCRs with DBSCAN, adding TCRdist sequence similarity when clustering within HLA-allele-positive subsets. For co-occurrence clustering, repertoires with fewer than 30,000 or more than 120,000 public chains were excluded, along with four or five repertoires with anomalous nucleotide sharing. TCRdb retrieved this table from immuneACCESS and kept in-frame rearrangements only. Not all clones are present; in checked studies, unresolved V genes account for under half, and no reason is known for the remainder. That table gives V, J and clone size, and the DNA gave D and trimming. In this sample the table shows about 160,000 clones, just under 80% of which occur a single time. Clones ranked in the top ten supply approximately 1.2% of the sample.

The junction carries 15 bases between V and J, which are trimmed by 7 bases and 3 bases respectively. CDR1 and CDR2 (GTSNPN, SVGIG) derive from the germline V gene (reference sequence). The CDR3, cysteine through phenylalanine, is 14 amino acids long. Only CDR3 DNA is held: 42 bases, read in frame from base 1. The cohort consisted of approximately 670 healthy bone marrow donors. All cohort members were sampled while nominally healthy, although unrecorded immune exposures were likely present. The donor was CMV seronegative and belonged to the group of around 350 seronegative cohort members. Each donor provided a peripheral blood sample, and peripheral blood mononuclear cells were used for TCR beta sequencing. The Qiagen DNeasy Blood Extraction Kit was used to extract genomic DNA from the blood cell samples.

The rearrangement joined TRBV30 to TRBJ2-2; D gene: possibly TRBD2, on 5 matching bases. The sequenced material came from PBMCs. This receptor was identified in a man aged 25 to 40 in good health and CMV-seronegative. CDR3 protein: CASITRIDTGELFF. DNA sequence: TGTGCCTCAATAACTAGGATTGACACCGGGGAGCTGTTTTTT. Joined to the reference TRBV30 and TRBJ2-2 proteins, this CDR3 gives the full variable domain: SQTIHQWPATLVQPVGSPLSLECTVEGTSNPNLYWYRQAAGRGLQLLFYSVGIGQISSEVPQNLSASRPQDRQFILSSKKLLLSDSGFYLCASITRIDTGELFFGEGSRLTVL.